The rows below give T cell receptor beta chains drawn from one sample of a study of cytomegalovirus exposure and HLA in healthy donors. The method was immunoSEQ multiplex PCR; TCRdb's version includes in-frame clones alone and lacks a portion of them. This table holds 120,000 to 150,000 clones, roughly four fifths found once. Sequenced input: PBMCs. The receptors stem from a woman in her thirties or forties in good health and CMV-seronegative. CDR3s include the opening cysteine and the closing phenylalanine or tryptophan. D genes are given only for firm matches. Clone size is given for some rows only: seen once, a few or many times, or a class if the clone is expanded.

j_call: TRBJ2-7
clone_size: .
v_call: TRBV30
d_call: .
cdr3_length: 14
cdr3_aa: CAWSISRRGVEQYF
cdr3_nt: TGTGCCTGGAGCATAAGCAGACGGGGTGTCGAGCAGTACTTC

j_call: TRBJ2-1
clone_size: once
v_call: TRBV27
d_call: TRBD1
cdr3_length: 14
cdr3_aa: CASSIRTGGFEQFF
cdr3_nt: TGTGCCAGCAGTATCCGGACAGGGGGTTTTGAGCAGTTCTTC

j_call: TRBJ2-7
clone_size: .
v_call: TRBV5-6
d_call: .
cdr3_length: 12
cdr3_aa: CASSSTVYEQYF
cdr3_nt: TGTGCCAGCAGCTCTACTGTTTACGAGCAGTACTTC

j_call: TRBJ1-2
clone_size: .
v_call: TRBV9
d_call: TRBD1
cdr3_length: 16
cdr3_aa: CASSVGTAAANYGYTF
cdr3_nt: TGTGCCAGCAGCGTTGGGACAGCCGCGGCTAACTATGGCTACACCTTC

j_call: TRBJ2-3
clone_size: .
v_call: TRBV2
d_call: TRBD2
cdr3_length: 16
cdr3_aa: CASSGGLAIETDTQYF
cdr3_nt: TGTGCCAGCAGTGGGGGACTAGCGATTGAAACAGATACGCAGTATTTT

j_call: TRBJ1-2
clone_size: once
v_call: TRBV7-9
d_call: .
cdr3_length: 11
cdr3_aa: CASTGLYGYTF
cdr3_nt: TGTGCCAGCACGGGACTCTATGGCTACACCTTC

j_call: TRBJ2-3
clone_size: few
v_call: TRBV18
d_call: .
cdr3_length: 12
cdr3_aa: CASSPSSNTQYF
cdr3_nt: TGTGCCAGCTCACCCTCTAGCAATACGCAGTATTTT

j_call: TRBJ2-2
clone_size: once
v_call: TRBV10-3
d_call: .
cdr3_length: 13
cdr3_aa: CAIRAVRTGELFF
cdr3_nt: TGTGCCATCAGAGCTGTTCGGACCGGGGAGCTGTTTTTT

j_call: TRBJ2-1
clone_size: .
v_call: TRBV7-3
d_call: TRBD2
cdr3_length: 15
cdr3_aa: CASSLTLAGVNEQFF
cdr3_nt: TGTGCCAGCAGCTTAACACTAGCGGGGGTGAATGAGCAGTTCTTC

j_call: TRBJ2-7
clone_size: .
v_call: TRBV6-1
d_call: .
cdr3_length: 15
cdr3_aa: CASSGVGHLSYEQYF
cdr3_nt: TGTGCCAGCAGTGGAGTTGGACACCTTTCCTACGAGCAGTACTTC

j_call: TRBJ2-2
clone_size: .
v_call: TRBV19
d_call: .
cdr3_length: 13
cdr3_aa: CASNNRDTGELFF
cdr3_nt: TGTGCCAGTAACAACAGGGACACCGGGGAGCTGTTTTTT

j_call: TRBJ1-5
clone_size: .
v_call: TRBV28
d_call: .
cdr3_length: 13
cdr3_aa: CASSPRLLGPQHF
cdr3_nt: TGTGCCAGCAGTCCCCGACTTTTGGGGCCCCAGCATTTT

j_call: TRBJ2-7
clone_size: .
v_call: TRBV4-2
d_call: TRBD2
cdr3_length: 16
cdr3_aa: CASSHFSSGGSYEQYF
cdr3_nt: TGTGCCAGCAGCCACTTTTCGTCGGGAGGCAGTTACGAGCAGTACTTC

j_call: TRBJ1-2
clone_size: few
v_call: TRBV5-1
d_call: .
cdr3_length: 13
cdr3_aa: CASSPRPRDGYTF
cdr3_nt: TGCGCCAGCAGCCCTAGACCACGCGATGGCTACACCTTC

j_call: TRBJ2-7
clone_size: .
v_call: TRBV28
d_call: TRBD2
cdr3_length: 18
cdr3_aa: CASSPLTGTSGRNYEQYF
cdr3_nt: TGTGCCAGCAGCCCGCTGACCGGGACTAGCGGGAGGAACTACGAGCAGTACTTC

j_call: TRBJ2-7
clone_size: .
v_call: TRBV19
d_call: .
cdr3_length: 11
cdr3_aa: CASSIGLEQYF
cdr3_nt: TGTGCCAGTAGTATAGGTCTCGAGCAGTACTTC

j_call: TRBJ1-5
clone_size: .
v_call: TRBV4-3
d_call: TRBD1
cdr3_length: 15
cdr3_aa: CASSPGTGGVQPQHF
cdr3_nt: TGCGCCAGCAGCCCTGGGACAGGGGGCGTTCAGCCCCAGCATTTT

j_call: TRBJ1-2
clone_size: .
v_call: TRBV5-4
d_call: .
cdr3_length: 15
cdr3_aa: CASSLGAGDNYGYTF
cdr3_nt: TGTGCCAGCAGCTTGGGAGCGGGGGATAACTATGGCTACACCTTC

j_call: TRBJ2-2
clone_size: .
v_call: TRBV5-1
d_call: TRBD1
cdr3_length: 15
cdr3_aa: CASSLAGTDTGELFF
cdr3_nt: TGCGCCAGCAGCTTGGCCGGGACAGACACCGGGGAGCTGTTTTTT

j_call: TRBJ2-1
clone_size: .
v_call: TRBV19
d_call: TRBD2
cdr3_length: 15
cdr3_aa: CASSDRSGSMREQFF
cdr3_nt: TGTGCCAGTAGTGACAGAAGCGGGAGTATGAGGGAGCAGTTCTTC

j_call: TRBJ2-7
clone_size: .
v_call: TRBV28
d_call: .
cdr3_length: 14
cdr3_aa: CASSLSGIKSEQYF
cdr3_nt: TGTGCCAGCAGTTTATCCGGGATCAAGTCCGAGCAGTACTTC

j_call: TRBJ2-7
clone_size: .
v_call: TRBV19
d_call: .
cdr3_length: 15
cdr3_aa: CASSMGGGQVYEQYF
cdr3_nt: TGTGCCAGTAGTATGGGGGGGGGACAGGTCTACGAGCAGTACTTC

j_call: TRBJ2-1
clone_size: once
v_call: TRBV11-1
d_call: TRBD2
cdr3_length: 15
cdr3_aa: CASSLLLAGDGEQFF
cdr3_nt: TGTGCCAGCAGCTTACTCCTAGCGGGAGATGGTGAGCAGTTCTTC

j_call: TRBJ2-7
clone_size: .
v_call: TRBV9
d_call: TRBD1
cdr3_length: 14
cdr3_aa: CASSVRTGFDEQYF
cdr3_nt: TGTGCCAGCAGCGTAAGGACAGGGTTCGACGAGCAGTACTTC

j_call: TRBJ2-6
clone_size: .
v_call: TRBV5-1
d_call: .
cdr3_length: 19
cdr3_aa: CASSLFPGRGLEGANVLTF
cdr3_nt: TGCGCCAGCAGCTTGTTCCCCGGAAGGGGACTCGAAGGGGCCAACGTCCTGACTTTC

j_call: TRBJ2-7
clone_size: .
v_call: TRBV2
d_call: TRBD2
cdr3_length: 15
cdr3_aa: CASLRTSGRTYEQYF
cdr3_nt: TGTGCCAGTCTAAGGACTAGCGGAAGAACCTACGAGCAGTACTTC

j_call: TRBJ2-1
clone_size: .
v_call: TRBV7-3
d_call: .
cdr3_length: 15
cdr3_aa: CASSLFGGTYNEQFF
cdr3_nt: TGTGCCAGCAGCTTATTCGGGGGTACCTACAATGAGCAGTTCTTC

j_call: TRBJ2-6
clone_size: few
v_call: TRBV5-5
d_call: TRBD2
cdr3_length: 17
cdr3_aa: CASSLLAGVYGANVLTF
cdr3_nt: TGTGCCAGCAGCTTACTAGCGGGAGTTTATGGGGCCAACGTCCTGACTTTC

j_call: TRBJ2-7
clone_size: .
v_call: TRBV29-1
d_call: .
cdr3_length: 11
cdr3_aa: CSATESYEQYF
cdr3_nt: TGCAGCGCGACAGAGAGTTACGAGCAGTACTTC

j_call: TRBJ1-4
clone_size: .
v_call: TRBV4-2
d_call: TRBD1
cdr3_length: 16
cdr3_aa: CASSPQGARGHEKLFF
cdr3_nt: TGTGCCAGCAGCCCCCAGGGGGCCAGGGGGCATGAAAAACTGTTTTTT

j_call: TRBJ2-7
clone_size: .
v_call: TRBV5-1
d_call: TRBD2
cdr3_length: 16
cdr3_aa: CASSPYSGLAGIEQYF
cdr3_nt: TGCGCCAGCAGCCCCTACTCGGGACTAGCGGGAATCGAGCAGTACTTC

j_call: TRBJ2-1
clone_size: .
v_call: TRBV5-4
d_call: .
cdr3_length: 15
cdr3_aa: CASTLERASYNEQFF
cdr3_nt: TGTGCCAGCACCCTCGAGCGGGCATCCTACAATGAGCAGTTCTTC

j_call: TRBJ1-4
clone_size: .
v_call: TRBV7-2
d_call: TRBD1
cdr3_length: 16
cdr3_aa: CASSRNTGAINEKLFF
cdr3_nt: TGTGCCAGCAGCCGAAATACAGGGGCCATAAATGAAAAACTGTTTTTT

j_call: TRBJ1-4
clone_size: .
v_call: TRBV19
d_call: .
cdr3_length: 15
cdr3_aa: CASSAAPYFNEKLFF
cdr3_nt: TGTGCCAGTAGTGCCGCCCCGTACTTTAATGAAAAACTGTTTTTT

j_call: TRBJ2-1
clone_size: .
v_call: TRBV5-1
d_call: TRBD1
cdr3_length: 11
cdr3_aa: CASRSGGEQFF
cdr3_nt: TGCGCCAGCAGATCAGGGGGTGAGCAGTTCTTC

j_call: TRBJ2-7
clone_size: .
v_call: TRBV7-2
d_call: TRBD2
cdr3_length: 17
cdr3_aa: CASSLEALAGSIYEQYF
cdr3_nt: TGTGCCAGCAGCTTAGAGGCTCTAGCGGGGTCTATCTACGAGCAGTACTTC

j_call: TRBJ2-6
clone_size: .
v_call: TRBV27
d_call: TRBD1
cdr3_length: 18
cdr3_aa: CASSPDRVILSGANVLTF
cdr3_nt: TGTGCCAGCAGCCCGGACAGGGTAATTCTCTCTGGGGCCAACGTCCTGACTTTC